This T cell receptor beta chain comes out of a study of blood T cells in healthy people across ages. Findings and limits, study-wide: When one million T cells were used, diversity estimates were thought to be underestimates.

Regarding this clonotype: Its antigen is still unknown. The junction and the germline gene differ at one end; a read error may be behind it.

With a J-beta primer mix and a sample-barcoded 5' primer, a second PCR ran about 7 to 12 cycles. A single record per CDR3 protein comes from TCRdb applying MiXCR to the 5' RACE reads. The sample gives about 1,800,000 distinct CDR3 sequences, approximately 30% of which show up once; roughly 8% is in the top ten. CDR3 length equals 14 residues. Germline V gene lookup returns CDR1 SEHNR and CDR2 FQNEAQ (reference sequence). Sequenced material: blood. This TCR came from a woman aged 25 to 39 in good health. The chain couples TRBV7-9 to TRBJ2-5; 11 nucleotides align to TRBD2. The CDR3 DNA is TGTGTCAGCAGATCTCTAGCGGGAGGAGAGACCCAGTACTTC. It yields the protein CVSRSLAGGETQYF.